This T cell receptor (beta chain) was retrieved from a study of blood T cell repertoires in COVID-19. For the study at large: Samples taken during acute and convalescent COVID-19 were collected in the United States, Italy and Spain.

CDR3 length: 15 residues. V shed 0 bases and J 3 bases; nucleotides not matched to a gene: 6. Germline CDR1 reads SGHDT; CDR2 reads YYEEEE. This clone was counted once. Only in-frame clones appear in the TCRdb table, and some are missing; sequencing was by immunoSEQ multiplex PCR. The table has about 260,000 clones, around 92% seen once. The specimen sequenced was peripheral blood. The sequence derives from a person aged 18 to 30 with COVID-19, enrolled during active disease. The chain employs TRBV5-6 and TRBJ2-7; 7 bases match TRBD1. The CDR3 DNA reads TGTGCCAGCAGCTTGGTGGGGCAGGGGGACTACGAGCAGTACTTC. It codes for CASSLVGQGDYEQYF.